This entry concerns a single T cell receptor beta chain. Antigen specificity is unknown. These data are taken from a study of cytomegalovirus exposure and HLA in healthy donors. Study context: The roughly 670 first-cohort repertoires shared a platform with the 120 or so validation repertoires, as reported in a later analysis.

Study-wide findings and caveats: Both high specificity and high sensitivity reportedly marked the classifier's diagnosis of cytomegalovirus status. A subsequent analysis found that TCR clusters from the first cohort also tended to co-occur in the 120 or so validation repertoires, with around 94% of cluster scores above 0.

The protocol was immunoSEQ multiplex PCR, while the TCRdb copy is restricted to in-frame clones and leaves out a portion. The sample comprises under 400,000 clones, around 90% of which are singletons, and around 0.96% rests with the top ten. This CDR3 comprises 17 residues. CDR1 and CDR2 from the germline V gene are MGHDK and SYGVNS. V lost 1 base and J lost 1; bases outside the gene matches: 5. The chain links TRBV25-1 to TRBJ2-7; 12 nucleotides line up with TRBD1. This receptor was obtained from a man aged 30 to 45 in good health and CMV-seronegative. Sequenced sample: PBMCs. Here the CDR3 DNA reads TGTGCCAGCAGTGAATGGGACAGGGGGCCCCTTTCCTACGAGCAGTACTTC. This translates into CASSEWDRGPLSYEQYF.